A single sample is the source of the 20 T cell receptor beta chains below, sequenced in a study of shared clonotypes between healthy human individuals. Here immunoSEQ multiplex PCR was the method, and the copy in TCRdb shows in-frame clones only, minus some. Among approximately 2.5 million clones listed, approximately 93% were seen once. The sample consisted of naive CD4+ T cells from PBMCs. This sample's subset: CD45RA+ positively selected. These receptors were obtained from a young man in good health. Some clones in this sample may be carry-over from other donors' samples.

The chain carries TRBV18 and TRBJ2-3; D gene uncertain. V lost 2 bases, J lost 0 bases, and 9 bases lay in between. This CDR3 contains 15 residues. Per the germline V gene, CDR1 is KGHSH and CDR2 is LQKENI. Here the CDR3 DNA reads TGTGCCAGCTCACCAGGCAAGGGCAGCACAGATACGCAGTATTTT. Protein sequence: CASSPGKGSTDTQYF.

The chain recombines TRBV21-1 with TRBJ2-7; the table calls TRBD1, which could not be checked here. TRBV21-1 is flagged as a pseudogene. The CDR3 has 21 residues. The CDR3 is CASSSKKDRKTSKALSYEQYF. CDR3 bases: TGTGCCAGCAGCTCTAAAAAAGACAGAAAAACATCAAAGGCGTTATCCTACGAGCAGTACTTC.

Notes on this clone: The same CDR3 arises from other DNA sequences in this sample as well. V usage is TRBV5-1 and J usage is TRBJ1-1, with no clear D. The V gene's germline CDR1 is SGHRS and CDR2 YFSETQ. The CDR3 loop spans 13 amino acids. V gave up 2 bases and J gave up 2 bases, with 7 bases separating them. The DNA for the CDR3 is TGCGCCAGCAGCTTAAGGGCCAACACTGAAGCTTTCTTT. Residues: CASSLRANTEAFF.

This clone showed up just once. This chain connects TRBV4-1 to TRBJ2-7; 12 nucleotides agree with TRBD2. The germline CDR1 and CDR2 sequences are MGHRA and YSYEKL. V lost 1 base to trimming and J lost 4 bases; unmatched junction nucleotides: 5. CDR3 size: 16 residues. The CDR3 reads CASSQGTSGIRYEQYF. DNA of the CDR3: TGCGCCAGCAGCCAAGGGACTAGCGGGATCCGTTACGAGCAGTACTTC.

The V gene is TRBV7-3, the J gene TRBJ2-1; D unresolved. Trimming left V 0 bases short and J 0 bases short, with 9 bases between. Looked up from germline, CDR1 is SGHTA and CDR2 is FQGTGA. The CDR3 runs 16 residues. For the CDR3, the DNA is TGTGCCAGCAGCTTAACGGTAGCCCGCTCCTACAATGAGCAGTTCTTC. Its protein product is CASSLTVARSYNEQFF.

This clone was detected once. The genes are TRBV28 and TRBJ1-2; D unresolved. The CDR3 length is 14 residues. Per germline, CDR1 MDHEN and CDR2 SYDVKM. V lost 4 bases and J lost 4, with 13 bases in between. CDR3 sequence (DNA): TGTGCCAGCAGTTCCCCGGACGGACTCTATGGCTACACCTTC. Protein product: CASSSPDGLYGYTF.

This rearrangement joins TRBV15 to TRBJ2-7; 7 bases agree with TRBD2. CDR3 length: 15 residues. Per germline, CDR1 LNHNV and CDR2 YYDKDF (reference sequence). With V trimmed by 0 bases and J by 2 bases, 4 bases remained unmatched. Here the CDR3 reads CATSRDLAGAYEQYF. CDR3 coding DNA: TGTGCCACCAGCAGAGATCTGGCGGGAGCCTACGAGCAGTACTTC.

The rearrangement joins TRBV5-4 to TRBJ2-7; 7 nucleotides match TRBD1. This CDR3 is built from 14 residues. Germline values: CDR1 SGHNT, CDR2 YYREEE (reference sequence). After removal of 0 bases from V and 3 bases from J, the junction contained 3 bases not matched to a gene. The CDR3, as DNA: TGTGCCAGCAGCTTGGGACAGGGCTACTACGAGCAGTACTTC. This gives the protein CASSLGQGYYEQYF.

The CDR3 DNA sequence: TGTGCCAGCCGTCGGGGAGGGGCGAACTATGGCTACACCTTC. This codes for CASRRGGANYGYTF. J is TRBJ1-2 and V is TRBV6-5, with D maybe TRBD1 (5 bases). V lost 8 bases, J lost 2 bases, and 15 bases lay in between. This CDR3 has 14 amino acids. Germline V CDR1 and CDR2: MNHEY, SVGAGI.

The V gene is TRBV6-5, the J gene TRBJ2-3; 8 bases agree with TRBD2. CDR1 and CDR2 from the germline V gene are MNHEY and SVGAGI. J gave up 4 bases and V 6 bases, and 9 bases lay outside the gene matches. The CDR3 extends over 15 amino acids. Here the CDR3 DNA reads TGTGCCAGCAGCTCCCTGGCGGGAGGCTCAGATACGCAGTATTTT. It yields the protein CASSSLAGGSDTQYF.

This chain uses TRBV28 with TRBJ2-7; D possibly corresponds to TRBD1 (5 bases). This CDR3 has 15 residues. Trimming removed 4 bases at V and 0 bases at J, with 13 bases between. Germline V gene data show CDR1 as MDHEN and CDR2 as SYDVKM. CDR3 sequence reads: CASSWQGKSSYEQYF. DNA of the CDR3: TGTGCCAGCAGTTGGCAGGGAAAAAGCTCCTACGAGCAGTACTTC.

This chain connects TRBV4-1 to TRBJ2-2; no definite D call. Germline V gene sequence: CDR1 MGHRA, CDR2 YSYEKL. Trimming removed 0 bases from V and 9 bases from J, with 11 bases in between. The CDR3 has 14 residues. The CDR3 DNA sequence: TGCGCCAGCAGCCAAGAATCGGCCTCCCGGGAGCTGTTTTTT. It yields the protein CASSQESASRELFF.

The rearrangement links TRBV10-3 to TRBJ2-3; D possibly matches TRBD1 or TRBD2 (5 bases each). Germline lookup yields CDR1 ENHRY and CDR2 SYGVKD. V was shortened by 8 bases and J by 5 bases, with 17 bases between the two germline ends. This CDR3 contains 14 residues. Here the CDR3 DNA reads TGTGCCATCGGGGACGTCGGGACCGAAGATACGCAGTATTTT. Translation: CAIGDVGTEDTQYF.

The chain couples TRBV15 to TRBJ2-5; no definite D call. Trimming stripped 3 bases from V and 1 base from J, with 12 bases between. This CDR3 comprises 15 residues. Germline values: CDR1 LNHNV, CDR2 YYDKDF (reference sequence). The CDR3, as DNA: TGTGCCACCAGCAGTGACCCTTTGGCCCAAGAGACCCAGTACTTC. Amino acids: CATSSDPLAQETQYF.

This rearrangement joins TRBV7-9 to TRBJ1-5, with 10 bases lining up with TRBD1. Unmatched junction bases numbered 1, after V lost 0 bases and J lost 5 bases. This CDR3 contains 15 residues. The V gene's germline CDR1 is SEHNR and CDR2 FQNEAQ (reference sequence). The CDR3 coding sequence is TGTGCCAGCAGCTTAGCGGGACAGGGGTATCAGCCCCAGCATTTT. Protein: CASSLAGQGYQPQHF.

This chain links TRBV7-2 with TRBJ2-5; 9 nucleotides match TRBD2. Germline V lookup: CDR1 SGHTA, CDR2 FQGNSA. Trimming cost V 1 base and J 2 bases; bases outside gene matches: 8. The length of the CDR3 is 17 residues. The CDR3 is CASSLVWALAGQETQYF. Here the CDR3 DNA reads TGTGCCAGCAGCTTAGTATGGGCGCTAGCGGGACAAGAGACCCAGTACTTC.

V is TRBV9 and J is TRBJ2-6, with 8 positions matching TRBD2. The junction had 3 bases not matched to a gene; V was cut back by 0 bases and J by 1 base. Looked up from germline, CDR1 is SGDLS and CDR2 is YYNGEE. The CDR3 spans 17 residues. CDR3 region: CASSVGAGESGANVLTF. The CDR3 DNA is TGTGCCAGCAGCGTAGGAGCGGGAGAATCTGGGGCCAACGTCCTGACTTTC.

This sequence joins TRBV7-3 and TRBJ2-1; D perhaps matches TRBD2 (5 bases). This CDR3 has 16 residues. CDR1 is SGHTA, CDR2 FQGTGA, per germline. The V end lost 4 bases, the J end lost 4 bases, and 17 bases lay between the germline ends. The CDR3 DNA reads TGTGCCAGCAGCTCCGGAGGAGTAAGGTCGTACAATGAGCAGTTCTTC. Translated, it gives CASSSGGVRSYNEQFF.

The chain couples TRBV5-1 to TRBJ2-1, with 11 nucleotides matching TRBD2. With V trimmed by 4 bases and J by 10 bases, 10 bases remained unmatched. This CDR3 is built from 15 residues. Looked up from germline, CDR1 is SGHRS and CDR2 is YFSETQ. The CDR3 coding sequence is TGCGCCAGCAGCACGGGACTAGCGGTGAATCCGGAGCAGTTCTTC. Translated, it gives CASSTGLAVNPEQFF.

The chain carries TRBV7-9 and TRBJ2-3; D gene ambiguous. V dropped 2 bases and J dropped 1 base, with 10 bases sitting between them. This CDR3 comprises 15 residues. Germline CDR1 and CDR2: SEHNR and FQNEAQ (reference sequence). The CDR3 sequence: CASSLNADRTDTQYF. The DNA for the CDR3 is TGTGCCAGCAGCTTAAACGCGGACCGCACAGATACGCAGTATTTT.